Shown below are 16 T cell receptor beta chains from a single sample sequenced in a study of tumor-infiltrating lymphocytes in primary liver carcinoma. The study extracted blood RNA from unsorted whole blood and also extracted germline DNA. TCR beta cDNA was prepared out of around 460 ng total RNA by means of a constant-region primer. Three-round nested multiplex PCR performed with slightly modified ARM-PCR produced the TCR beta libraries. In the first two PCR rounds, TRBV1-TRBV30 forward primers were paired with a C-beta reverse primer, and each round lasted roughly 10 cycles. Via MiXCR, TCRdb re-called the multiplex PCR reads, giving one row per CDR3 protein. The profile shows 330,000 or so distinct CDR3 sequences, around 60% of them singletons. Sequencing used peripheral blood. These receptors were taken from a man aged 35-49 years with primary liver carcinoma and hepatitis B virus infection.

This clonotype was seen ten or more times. The CDR3 DNA follows: TGTGCCACCGCCGTGGGCGGGCGGGAGCAGTACTTC. Protein: CATAVGGREQYF. This chain links TRBV10-3 with TRBJ2-7; a weak D match, TRBD2 (5 bases). Between the trimmed V and J ends, which lost 10 bases and 7 bases, there was a span of 17 bases. This CDR3 comprises 12 residues. The germline CDR1 and CDR2 sequences are ENHRY and SYGVKD.

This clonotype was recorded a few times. The CDR3 DNA follows: TGTGCCAGCAGTTACCAGGGACTAGCGGGAGCAAGTGAGCAGTTCTTC. Amino acids: CASSYQGLAGASEQFF. This chain connects TRBV6-6 to TRBJ2-1, with 14 positions matching TRBD2. This CDR3 has 16 amino acids. The germline V gene encodes CDR1 MNHNY and CDR2 SVGAGI (reference sequence). V trimming: 2 bases; J trimming: 9 bases; junction bases outside the gene matches: 6.

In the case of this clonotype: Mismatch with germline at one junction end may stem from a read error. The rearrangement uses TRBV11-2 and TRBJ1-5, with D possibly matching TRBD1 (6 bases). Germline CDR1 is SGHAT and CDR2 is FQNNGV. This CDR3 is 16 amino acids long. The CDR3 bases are TGTGCCAGCAGCGCCCTAACAGGGAACAGCAGTCAGCCCCAGCACTTT. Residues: CASSALTGNSSQPQHF.

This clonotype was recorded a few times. The CDR3 loop is CASSYLESGQNEAFF. As DNA, the CDR3 is TGTGCCAGCAGTTACTTGGAGTCAGGCCAAAATGAAGCTTTCTTT. The chain carries TRBV6-6 and TRBJ1-1; D is unclear. This CDR3 has 15 amino acids. The germline V gene encodes CDR1 MNHNY and CDR2 SVGAGI (reference sequence). The V end lost 1 base, the J end lost 7 bases, and 16 bases lay between the germline ends.

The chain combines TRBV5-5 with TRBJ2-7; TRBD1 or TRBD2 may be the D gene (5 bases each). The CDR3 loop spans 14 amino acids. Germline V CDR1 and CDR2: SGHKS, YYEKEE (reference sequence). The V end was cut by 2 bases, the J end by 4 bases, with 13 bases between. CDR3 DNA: TGTGCCAGCAGCTTTAGAGGGGCTACATACGAGCAGTACTTC. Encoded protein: CASSFRGATYEQYF.

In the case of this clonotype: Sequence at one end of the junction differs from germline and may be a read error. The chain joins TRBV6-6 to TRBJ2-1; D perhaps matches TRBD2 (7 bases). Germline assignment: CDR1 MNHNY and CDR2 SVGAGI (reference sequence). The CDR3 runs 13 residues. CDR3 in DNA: TGTGCCAGCAGTTATGAGCGGGACAATGTGCAGTTCTTC. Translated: CASSYERDNVQFF.

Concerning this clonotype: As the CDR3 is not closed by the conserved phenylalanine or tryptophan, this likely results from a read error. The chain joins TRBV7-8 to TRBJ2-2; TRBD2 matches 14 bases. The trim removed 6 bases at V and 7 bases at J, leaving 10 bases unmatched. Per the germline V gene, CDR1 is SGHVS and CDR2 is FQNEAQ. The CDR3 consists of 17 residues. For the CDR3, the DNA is TGTGCCAGCAGTCAGGGGACTAGCGGGAGAAGGGTCGGGGAGCTGTTTTAT. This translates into CASSQGTSGRRVGELFY.

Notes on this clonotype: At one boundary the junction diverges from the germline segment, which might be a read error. The CDR3 DNA follows: TGTGCCAGCAGCCCCAATGCCACACCTTATAGCAATCAGCCCGAGCATTTT. It translates to CASSPNATPYSNQPEHF. The chain has TRBV7-9 and TRBJ1-5; D gene ambiguous. The CDR3 has 17 residues. Germline V CDR1 and CDR2: SEHNR, FQNEAQ (reference sequence).

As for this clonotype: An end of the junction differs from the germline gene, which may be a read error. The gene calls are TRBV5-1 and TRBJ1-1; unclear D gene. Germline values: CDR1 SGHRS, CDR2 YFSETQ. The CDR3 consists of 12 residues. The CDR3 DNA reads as TGCACCAGCAGCCGGACCGACACTGAAGCTTTCTTT. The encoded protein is CTSSRTDTEAFF.

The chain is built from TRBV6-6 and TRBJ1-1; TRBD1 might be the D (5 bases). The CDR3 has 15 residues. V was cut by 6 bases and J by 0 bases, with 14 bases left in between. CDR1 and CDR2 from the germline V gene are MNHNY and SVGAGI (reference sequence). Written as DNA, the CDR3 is TGTGCCAGCAGCCCCCTCGACAGTATGAACACTGAAGCTTTCTTT. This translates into CASSPLDSMNTEAFF.

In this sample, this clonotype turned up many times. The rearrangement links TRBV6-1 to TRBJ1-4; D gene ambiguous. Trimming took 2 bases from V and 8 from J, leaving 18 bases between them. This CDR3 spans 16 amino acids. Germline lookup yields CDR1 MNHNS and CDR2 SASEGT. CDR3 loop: CASSERGVQVGEKLFF. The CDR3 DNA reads TGTGCCAGCAGTGAACGAGGTGTACAAGTGGGAGAAAAACTGTTTTTT.

The CDR3, as DNA: TGTGCCAGCAGCCAAGATGAGGGACTGGTATACAATGAGCAGTTCTTC. Protein: CASSQDEGLVYNEQFF. This chain joins TRBV14 and TRBJ2-1; a possible D gene is TRBD2 (6 bases). This CDR3 region has 16 residues. Per germline, CDR1 SGHDN and CDR2 FVKESK. The germline V and J ends were trimmed by 0 bases and 4 bases, with 13 bases remaining between them. Full variable domain (outside the CDR3, taken from reference TRBV14 and TRBJ2-1): EAGVTQFPSHSVIEKGQTVTLRCDPISGHDNLYWYRRVMGKEIKFLLHFVKESKQDESGMPNNRFLAERTGGTYSTLKVQPAELEDSGVYFCASSQDEGLVYNEQFFGPGTRLTVL.

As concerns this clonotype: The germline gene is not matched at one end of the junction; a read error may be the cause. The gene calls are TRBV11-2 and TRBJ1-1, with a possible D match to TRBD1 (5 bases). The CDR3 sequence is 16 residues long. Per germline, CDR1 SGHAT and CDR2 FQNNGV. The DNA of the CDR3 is TGTGCCAGCAGCTTAGCCCACGGGGGGACGGGAACTGACGCTTTCTTT. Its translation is CASSLAHGGTGTDAFF.

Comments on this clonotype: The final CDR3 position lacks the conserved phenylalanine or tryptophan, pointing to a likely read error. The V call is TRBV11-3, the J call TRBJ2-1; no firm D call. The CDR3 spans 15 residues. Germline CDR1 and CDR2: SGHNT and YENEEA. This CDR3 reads CASSPSWQEDNEQFL. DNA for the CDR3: TGTGCCAGCAGCCCAAGCTGGCAAGAAGACAACGAGCAGTTCTTA.

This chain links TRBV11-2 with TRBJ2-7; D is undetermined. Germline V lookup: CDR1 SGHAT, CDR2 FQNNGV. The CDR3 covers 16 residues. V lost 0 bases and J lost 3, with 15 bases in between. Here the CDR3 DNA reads TGTGCCAGCAGCTTAGAGATGACACCAAAACACTACGAGCAGTACTTC. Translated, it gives CASSLEMTPKHYEQYF.

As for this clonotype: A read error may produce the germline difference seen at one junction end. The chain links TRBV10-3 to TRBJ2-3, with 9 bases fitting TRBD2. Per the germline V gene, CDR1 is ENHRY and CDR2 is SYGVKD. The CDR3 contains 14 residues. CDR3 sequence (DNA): TGTGTCATCAGACTAGCGGAGGTCACAGATACGCAGTATTTT. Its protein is CVIRLAEVTDTQYF.